A selection of T cell receptor beta chains follows, all from one sample in a study of vaccination and CD4 T cells after COVID-19. TCRdb redid the calling of the PCR reads with MiXCR, one entry per CDR3 protein. The table lists fewer than 20,000 distinct CDR3 sequences, roughly 42% of them singletons. The antigens these receptors bind are not known. The sample in question was CD4+ T cells from blood, cultured in vitro, obtained before SARS-CoV-2 vaccination. Receptors originate from a human donor who had recovered from COVID-19. Each CDR3 is given with its conserved first and last residue. Size is stated for part of the rows, as once, few or many counts, or as a class when the clone is expanded.

>few|12|TRBV20-1|TRBJ1-5
CSVQGPNQPQHF
>.|13|TRBV5-4|TRBJ2-5
CASSLSGRETQYF
>.|14|TRBV10-3|TRBJ2-3
CAISGTGGTDTQYF
>.|13|TRBV20-1|TRBJ1-2
CSATRDRAYGYTF
>.|15|TRBV5-4|TRBJ2-5
CASSLDIGGGETQYF
>few|15|TRBV12-3/TRBV12-4|TRBJ1-5
CASRQGPLSNQPQHF
>few|16|TRBV24-1|TRBJ2-2
CATSDTSGKNTGELFF
>.|14|TRBV19|TRBJ2-6
CASSRVSGANVLTF
>.|15|TRBV20-1|TRBJ2-7
CSARDLGDSSYEQYF
>.|17|TRBV6-5|TRBJ2-3
CASSYGLMAAGTDTQYF
>.|14|TRBV9|TRBJ2-7
CASSRLTGADEQYF
>.|14|TRBV4-1|TRBJ1-1
CASNEGVLSTEAFF
>.|14|TRBV19|TRBJ1-5
CASRGQGVSQPQHF
>few|15|TRBV28|TRBJ2-5
CASSWRQAYQETQYF
>.|15|TRBV28|TRBJ2-1
CASSFSGYSYNEQFF
>.|12|TRBV6-1|TRBJ1-5
CASSESNQPQHF
>.|14|TRBV7-9|TRBJ2-5
CASSGRGGPETQYF
>.|13|TRBV7-9|TRBJ2-7
CASSLGGQGEQYF
>once|15|TRBV7-2|TRBJ1-1
CASTVTGTGLAEAFF
>few|13|TRBV6-2/TRBV6-3|TRBJ1-1
CASTFRLNTEAFF
>.|16|TRBV7-9|TRBJ1-4
CASSLVGGATNEKLFF
>.|14|TRBV6-2/TRBV6-3|TRBJ2-5
CASRSSGGEETQYF
>.|14|TRBV7-6|TRBJ1-4
CASSLGGGAGKLFF
>.|15|TRBV19|TRBJ2-2
CASKGTDANTGELFF
>.|15|TRBV19|TRBJ2-6
CASSIGNSGANVLTF
>once|12|TRBV2|TRBJ1-1
CASRATGPEAFF
>few|15|TRBV28|TRBJ1-6
CASSPRSPPNSPLHF
>few|15|TRBV20-1|TRBJ1-2
CSARGGRTASYGYTF
>few|15|TRBV11-3|TRBJ1-1
CASSLANRGNTEAFF
>few|12|TRBV27|TRBJ1-2
CAVRNGYYGYTF
>.|13|TRBV6-1|TRBJ2-3
CASSEVLSDTQYF
>few|13|TRBV7-2|TRBJ1-1
CASSLKGGSEAFF
>few|19|TRBV24-1|TRBJ2-3
CATSDFSLAGGALTDTQYF
>few|14|TRBV15|TRBJ1-5
CATSRDLERQPQHF
>few|13|TRBV7-2|TRBJ2-5
CASSLVLAETQYF